This TCR beta chain was sequenced during a study of shared clonotypes between healthy human individuals. Regarding the study as a whole: A limitation of the genetic and exposure-history diversity represented arose from few donors. Researchers sampled blood only, noting tissue repertoires likely differ.

This CDR3 spans 17 amino acids. Trimming cost V 5 bases and J 0 bases, with 20 bases left between them. Germline lookup yields CDR1 MGHDK and CDR2 SYGVNS. A note on this clone: As yet, its antigen is unknown.

Without sorting, samples used tens of millions of PBMCs for genomic DNA. The table came from immunoSEQ multiplex PCR; TCRdb's copy has only in-frame clones and leaves some out. The data show about half a million clones, roughly 80% seen once. The sequence came from a woman aged 40-49 years in good health. Some clones in this sample may be carry-over from other donors' samples. The chain joins TRBV25-1 to TRBJ2-7; D remains unclear. The sequencing input was PBMCs. This chain's CDR3 is CASSSPARTASSYEQYF. CDR3 in DNA: TGTGCCAGCAGTTCCCCCGCCCGGACGGCGAGCTCCTACGAGCAGTACTTC.